Listed here are 11 T cell receptor beta chains from one sample, sequenced in a study of blood T cell repertoires in COVID-19. Method: immunoSEQ multiplex PCR; TCRdb's copy keeps in-frame clones and lacks some. This sample has under 40,000 clones; 87% occur once, and the top ten carry roughly a tenth. Sequenced sample: peripheral blood. These receptors originate from a man older than 75 with active COVID-19.

The count of this clone is one. V and J are TRBV6-5 and TRBJ2-2, with D possibly TRBD2 on 5 matching bases. Germline lookup yields CDR1 MNHEY and CDR2 SVGAGI. This CDR3 contains 14 residues. V lost 6 bases to trimming and J lost 2 bases, with 10 bases between them. CDR3 in DNA: TGTGCCAGCAGGAGGAGCGGAAACACCGGGGAGCTGTTTTTT. It specifies CASRRSGNTGELFF.

This clone appeared a few times. The genes are TRBV6-5 and TRBJ2-1; 8 bases line up with TRBD1. CDR1 is MNHEY, CDR2 SVGAGI, per germline. After removal of 2 bases from V and 7 bases from J, the junction contained 1 base not matched to a gene. The length of the CDR3 is 13 residues. CDR3 sequence reads: CASSYDRGNEQFF. In DNA, the CDR3 is TGTGCCAGCAGTTACGACAGGGGAAATGAGCAGTTCTTC.

This sequence joins TRBV21-1 and TRBJ2-1; TRBD2, as called in the table, went unchecked against the DNA. TRBV21-1 is a pseudogene. The CDR3 is made up of 17 amino acids. This chain's CDR3 is CASSKEGLAGAYNEQFF. The CDR3 nucleotides are TGTGCCAGCAGCAAAGAAGGGCTAGCGGGAGCCTACAATGAGCAGTTCTTC.

The genes are TRBV7-9 and TRBJ2-1; possible D gene TRBD2, 6 bases. The CDR3 has 15 residues. Trimming shortened V by 4 bases and J by 7 bases, and 17 bases separated the two germline ends. Germline CDR1 and CDR2: SEHNR and FQNEAQ (reference sequence). This CDR3 reads CASSSRSGTWNEQFF. In DNA, the CDR3 is TGTGCCAGCAGCTCCCGCTCCGGGACTTGGAATGAGCAGTTCTTC. The full variable domain, rest sourced from reference TRBV7-9 and TRBJ2-1, is DTGVSQNPRHKITKRGQNVTFRCDPISEHNRLYWYRQTLGQGPEFLTYFQNEAQLEKSRLLSDRFSAERPKGSFSTLEIQRTEQGDSAMYLCASSSRSGTWNEQFFGPGTRLTVL.

The chain is built from TRBV19 and TRBJ2-7; tentatively, D is TRBD2 (5 bases). V lost 3 bases, J lost 3 bases, and 9 bases lay in between. The CDR3 totals 13 residues. In germline, CDR1 is LNHDA, CDR2 SQIVND (reference sequence). The CDR3 DNA follows: TGTGCCAGTAGTATCCGACTATTCTACGAGCAGTACTTC. As protein: CASSIRLFYEQYF.

The chain is built from TRBV6-6 and TRBJ1-2; D is ambiguous. V lost 0 bases and J 8 bases, leaving 16 bases between the germline ends. The CDR3 consists of 15 residues. Germline CDR1 reads MNHNY; CDR2 reads SVGAGI (reference sequence). The CDR3 spells CASSYSGRGEEGYTF. The CDR3 DNA is TGTGCCAGCAGTTACTCGGGTCGCGGAGAGGAAGGCTACACCTTC.

The CDR3 DNA follows: TGTGCCAGCAGTTACGCGGGATTGGGGAATGAGCAGTTCTTC. As protein: CASSYAGLGNEQFF. The genes are TRBV6-2 or TRBV6-3 and TRBJ2-1, with a possible D match to TRBD2 (6 bases). The CDR3 extends over 14 amino acids. Trimming pared 2 bases from V and 7 bases from J, leaving 12 bases between. Germline V gene sequence: CDR1 MNHEY, CDR2 SVGEGT.

J is TRBJ2-7 and V is TRBV28; 10 bases map to TRBD1. Germline V gene data show CDR1 as MDHEN and CDR2 as SYDVKM. V dropped 5 bases and J dropped 6; count of bases not matched to a gene: 10. CDR3 length: 15 amino acids. The CDR3 sequence: CASSPPPRTGGEQYF. The CDR3 nucleotides read TGTGCCAGCAGTCCTCCCCCGAGGACAGGGGGCGAGCAGTACTTC.

The chain carries TRBV3-1 (or the pseudogene TRBV3-2) and TRBJ2-7; D is unclear. The germline V and J ends were trimmed by 1 base and 2 bases, with 6 bases remaining between them. CDR1 is LGHDT, CDR2 YNNKEL, per germline (reference sequence). CDR3 length: 13 residues. The CDR3 sequence: CASSQGATYEQYF. In DNA form, the CDR3 reads TGTGCCAGCAGCCAAGGGGCCACCTACGAGCAGTACTTC.

The chain is built from TRBV5-4 and TRBJ1-1, with D tentatively TRBD1 (6 bases). This CDR3 is 14 amino acids long. Trimming cost V 4 bases and J 1 base, with 11 bases left between them. The germline V gene encodes CDR1 SGHNT and CDR2 YYREEE (reference sequence). The CDR3 loop reads CASSHTGWNTEAFF. The CDR3 bases are TGTGCCAGCAGCCATACAGGGTGGAACACTGAAGCTTTCTTT.

The chain carries TRBV25-1 and TRBJ2-7; possibly TRBD2 for D (5 bases). The germline gives CDR1 MGHDK, CDR2 SYGVNS. This CDR3 has 16 amino acids. V dropped 3 bases and J dropped 3 bases, with 18 bases sitting between them. As DNA, the CDR3 is TGTGCCAGCAGTGACCCCTTCGGCGGGTCAAGCTACGAGCAGTACTTC. Amino acid sequence: CASSDPFGGSSYEQYF.